These 3 T cell receptor delta chains were all obtained from the same sample, sequenced in a study of gammadelta T cells in human blood. TCRdb reprocessed the RT-PCR reads using CATT. The sample carries more than 750 delta-chain clones, more than 50% recorded once. Sequencing was performed on Vgamma9Vdelta2 gamma-delta T cells from cord blood. These receptors originate from a newborn.

Worth noting for this clone: With only one base between it and a far larger clone, this is likely a read error. The chain recombines TRDV2 with TRDJ1; TRDD3 matches 11 bases. CDR1 is GEAIGNYY, CDR2 EKD, per germline. CDR3 size: 21 residues. V shed 0 bases, J shed 3 bases, and the junction held 20 bases outside the gene matches. In DNA, the CDR3 is TGTGCCTGTGACACCCCCCCGTACTGGGGGATAGGCACCTCCCAGGCCGATAAACTCATCTTT. Its translation is CACDTPPYWGIGTSQADKLIF.

In its sample, this clone was seen a few times. A read error may explain this, as a much larger clone is one base away. The J gene is TRDJ3, the V gene TRDV2; 8 bases are a match to TRDD3. Germline V gene lookup returns CDR1 GEAIGNYY and CDR2 EKD. The CDR3 has 24 residues. The trim removed 2 bases at V and 0 bases at J, leaving 23 bases unmatched. The CDR3 bases are TGTGCCTGTGACAGCAAACGAATGGGGATACTGCCACCCAAGGACTCCTGGGACACCCGACAGATGTTTTTC. Its translation is CACDSKRMGILPPKDSWDTRQMFF.

A word on this clone: A clone one base away is much larger, so this may be a read error. The chain is built from TRDV2 and TRDJ1; 10 bases are a match to TRDD3. The CDR3 consists of 21 residues. CDR1 is GEAIGNYY, CDR2 EKD, per germline. The junction had 21 bases not matched to a gene; V was cut back by 0 bases and J by 3 bases. The CDR3 spells CACDTPPYWGMRTSQADKLIF. CDR3 bases: TGTGCCTGTGACACCCCCCCGTACTGGGGGATGCGCACCTCCCAGGCCGATAAACTCATCTTT.